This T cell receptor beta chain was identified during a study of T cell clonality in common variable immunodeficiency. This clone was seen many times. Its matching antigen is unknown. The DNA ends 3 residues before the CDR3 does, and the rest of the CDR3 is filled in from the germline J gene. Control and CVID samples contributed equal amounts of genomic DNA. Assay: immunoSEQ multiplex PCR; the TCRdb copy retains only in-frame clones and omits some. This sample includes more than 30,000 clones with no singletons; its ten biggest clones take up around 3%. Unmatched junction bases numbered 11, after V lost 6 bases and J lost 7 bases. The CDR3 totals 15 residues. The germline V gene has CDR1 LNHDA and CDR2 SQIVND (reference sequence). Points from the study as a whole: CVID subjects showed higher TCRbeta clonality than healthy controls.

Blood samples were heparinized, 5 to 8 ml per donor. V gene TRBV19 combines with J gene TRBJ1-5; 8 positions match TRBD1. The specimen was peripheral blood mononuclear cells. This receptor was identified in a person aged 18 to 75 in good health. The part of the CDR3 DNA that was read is TGTGCCAGTAGCCGAGGACAGGGTGTAAGGCAGCCC. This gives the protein CASSRGQGVRQP. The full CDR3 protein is CASSRGQGVRQPQHF. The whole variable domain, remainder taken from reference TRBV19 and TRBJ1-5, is DGGITQSPKYLFRKEGQNVTLSCEQNLNHDAMYWYRQDPGQGLRLIYYSQIVNDFQKGDIAEGYSVSREKKESFPLTVTSAQKNPTAFYLCASSRGQGVRQPQHFGDGTRLSIL.